This T cell receptor (beta chain) was retrieved from a study of T cell responses to AZD1222 COVID-19 vaccine (dated by TCRdb to the early 2020s). Some background on the complete study: AZD1222 recipients whose second dose came at about 4 weeks and those whose second dose came at about 12 weeks were combined into one group, since spike-specific TCR depth and breadth did not differ between the two schedules. Trial participants were enrolled by age into 18-55, 56-69 and 70-plus year subgroups, with approximately 150, 30 and 60 TCR-sequenced participants respectively. A total of more than 230 trial participants underwent TCR sequencing, of whom roughly 210 received two doses of AZD1222 and 26 received two doses of the MenACWY control vaccine.

The paper as a whole reports these results and caveats: Because no day 14 peak-response samples were available, the repertoires could be characterized only after the peak T cell response. Participants were mostly white British and included more females than males, and it was suggested by the authors that clonal diversity may have been underestimated. Spike-specific TCR breadth and depth rose significantly after two AZD1222 doses compared with day 0 and with MenACWY recipients. In the small 56-69-year group, the increase in depth fell short of significance, most likely because of low power. Reportedly, close to half of the unique spike-specific TCRs recognized epitopes lying outside the regions that are mutated in the B.1.351 and B.1.1.7 variants. CD4 TCRs associated with the vaccine covered the entire spike protein, and the dominant responses were in regions 160-218 and 743-854. Conclusions about previously exposed vaccinees are limited because only six or seven AZD1222 recipients were SARS-CoV-2 seropositive at baseline.

The CDR3 regions of human TCRbeta chains were analyzed by immunosequencing. Per the authors' processing: Repertoire TCRs were checked for matches against a reference library of SARS-CoV-2-specific TCRs that had been generated using the MIRA antigen-specificity platform. Breadth meant the fraction of unique TCRs that were SARS-CoV-2-associated, whereas depth meant the fraction of total T cells that were SARS-CoV-2-associated. Using the MIRA data, every spike-specific TCR was mapped to the spike region that the TCR reacted to and assigned to either a CD4 or a CD8 class. Log10-transformed breadth and depth values were compared by one-way ANOVA with Sidak's multiple comparisons tests. TCRdb took this table from immuneACCESS and kept in-frame rearrangements with V and J called. Such tables lack part of the clones; where checked against another copy, unresolved V genes explain under half of the gap, and the rest is unexplained. The V and J calls and clone size come from that table; D and trimming were worked out from the DNA. This sample comprises about 120,000 clones, 88% of them detected only once. 2% to 3% of the sample is held by the ten biggest clonotypes.

About this clone itself: Its antigen specificity is not known. No per-base quality is available; no much larger clone lies one base away.

Explained via the paper, the time point label denotes: baseline before first vaccination. The vaccinee samples were drawn from two UK trials, COV001 and COV002, one of which was a single-blind randomized controlled phase 2/3 trial testing AZD1222 (ChAdOx1 nCoV-19) in healthy adults. Trial participant PBMC samples were collected at day 0 and day 28 after the second dose for TCRbeta chain sequencing. The material was peripheral blood, obtained on day 0 of AZD1222 vaccination. This clonotype was obtained from an adult in good health.

The CDR3 protein sequence reads: CASSGQPQETQYF. The DNA sequence is TGCGCCAGCAGTGGCCAACCTCAAGAGACCCAGTACTTC. The V and J segments used are TRBV5-1 and TRBJ2-5; no confident D gene assignment can be made. Spanning cysteine to phenylalanine, the CDR3 consists of 13 amino acids. The entry retains the CDR3 DNA only, 39 bases that are in frame from base 1. According to the germline V gene, CDR1 reads SGHRS and CDR2 reads YFSETQ. V sheds 5 bases and J sheds 2 bases, leaving 10 bases between their ends.